Listed below are T cell receptor beta chains from one sample, sequenced in a study of blood T cell repertoires in COVID-19. Repertoires were generated with immunoSEQ multiplex PCR, while TCRdb's copy carries only in-frame clones and drops some. The sample holds about 200,000 clones; over 75% are singletons and the top ten take roughly 12%. Material for sequencing was peripheral blood. All receptors derive from a middle-aged man who had recovered from COVID-19. CDR3s include the opening cysteine and the closing phenylalanine or tryptophan. D genes are given only for firm matches. Size is stated for part of the rows, as once, few or many counts, or as a class when the clone is expanded.

>TRBD1|TRBJ1-3|few|TRBV29-1
TGCAGCGTTGAAAAGGGGGCGAACCATATTTTT
CSVEKGANHIF
>-|TRBJ1-4|-|TRBV2
TGTGCCAGCAGAGAGGGTACTCGGGCAGAAAGCCCAAAACTGTTTTTT
CASREGTRAESPKLFF
>-|TRBJ1-1|-|TRBV7-3
TGTGCCAGCAGCCGGACAGATGACACTGAAGCTTTCTTT
CASSRTDDTEAFF
>-|TRBJ2-2|-|TRBV9
TGTGCCAGCAGCCCCAATTCGCAGGCGAACACCGGGGAGCTGTTTTTT
CASSPNSQANTGELFF
>-|TRBJ2-3|-|TRBV3-1/TRBV3-2
TGTGCCAGCAGCCGGATTGGGGGGGATACGCAGTATTTT
CASSRIGGDTQYF
>-|TRBJ2-5|-|TRBV18
TGTGCCAGCTCACCGTCACGGGAACACCAACTGTCCCAGTACTTC
CASSPSREHQLSQYF
>-|TRBJ2-7|-|TRBV12-3/TRBV12-4
TGTGCCAGTAAGATGGTCAGCGGGCGCGAGCAGTACTTC
CASKMVSGREQYF
>TRBD2|TRBJ2-1|-|TRBV28
TGTGCCAGCACCCGGACTAGCGGGAGGGGCAGTTCAGGCTCCTACAATGAGCAGTTCTTC
CASTRTSGRGSSGSYNEQFF
>TRBD1|TRBJ2-7|-|TRBV6-5
TGTGCCAGCAGGAGGGACAGTAGCTCCTACGAGCAGTACTTC
CASRRDSSSYEQYF
>TRBD2|TRBJ2-5|-|TRBV29-1
TGCAGCGTTGCACTAGCGCGGTACCAAGAGACCCAGTACTTC
CSVALARYQETQYF
>TRBD1|TRBJ1-3|-|TRBV10-1
TGCGCCAGCAGTGACAGGGGGAGAGGAAACACCATATATTTT
CASSDRGRGNTIYF
>-|TRBJ2-7|once|TRBV4-1
TGCGCCAGCAGCCAAGATTTTCCCGGGAGCTCCTACGAGCAGTACTTC
CASSQDFPGSSYEQYF
>-|TRBJ2-5|-|TRBV9
TGTGCCAGCAGCGTTGGAGGCGTTGGGGAGACCCAGTACTTC
CASSVGGVGETQYF
>-|TRBJ1-1|-|TRBV4-1
TGCGCCAGCAGCCGGAACGGACGGGGCACTGAAGCTTTCTTT
CASSRNGRGTEAFF
>-|TRBJ2-1|-|TRBV27
TGTGCCAGCAGTTTACGGCCGGGACTTGCTTCCTACAATGAGCAGTTCTTC
CASSLRPGLASYNEQFF
>TRBD2|TRBJ2-5|-|TRBV5-1
TGCGCCAGCAGCTTCGGACTAGCGGGAGGGGAGGAGACCCAGTACTTC
CASSFGLAGGEETQYF
>-|TRBJ2-1|few|TRBV4-2
TGTGCCAGCAGCCAAGAGGCAGTAACCCCGGGGAATGAGCAGTTCTTC
CASSQEAVTPGNEQFF
>TRBD2|TRBJ2-7|many|TRBV30
TGTGCCTGGAAACGAGACTGGGGGGGTTTTCTCGAGCAGTACTTC
CAWKRDWGGFLEQYF
>-|TRBJ1-4|-|TRBV5-5
TGTGCCAGCAGTCGCGACAGCAATAATGAAAAACTGTTTTTT
CASSRDSNNEKLFF
>TRBD1|TRBJ1-2|-|TRBV2
TGTGCCAGAGGACAGGCAGGCTACACCTTC
CARGQAGYTF
>-|TRBJ2-1|-|TRBV4-1
TGCGCCAGCAGCCTACCTGAAATAGCGCCGTTCTTC
CASSLPEIAPFF
>TRBD2|TRBJ2-3|-|TRBV5-5
TGTGCCAGCAGCAGCACTAGCGGGAGTTATACGCAGTATTTT
CASSSTSGSYTQYF
>-|TRBJ2-3|-|TRBV29-1
TGCAGCGTTCACAGGCCCGGCACAGATACGCAGTATTTT
CSVHRPGTDTQYF
>-|TRBJ2-5|-|TRBV7-2
TGTGCCAGCAGCTTCTCGAGGTACCAAGAGACCCAGTACTTC
CASSFSRYQETQYF
>TRBD2|TRBJ2-5|-|TRBV28
TGTGCCAGCTTGAGCGGGAGTAACCCGGTGGAAGAGACCCAGTACTTC
CASLSGSNPVEETQYF
>-|TRBJ2-7|-|TRBV29-1
TGCAGCGTTGTAGTGGGGGCAGGGGGGTACCGGACTCGCGGCGAGCAGTACTTC
CSVVVGAGGYRTRGEQYF
>TRBD1|TRBJ1-4|-|TRBV2
TGTGCCAGCCAACCGGGACAGCATAATGAAAAACTGTTTTTT
CASQPGQHNEKLFF
>TRBD1|TRBJ2-7|-|TRBV28
TGTGCCAGCAGCACGTTGCGGGACAGGGGGTGCGAGCAGTACTTC
CASSTLRDRGCEQYF
>TRBD2|TRBJ2-1|-|TRBV11-3
TGTGCCAGCAGTCCTAGCGGGAGCTCCTACAATGAGCAGTTCTTC
CASSPSGSSYNEQFF
>TRBD1|TRBJ2-5|-|TRBV7-2
TGTGCCAGCAGCTTAGATAAAGGGGGCGCGGGGACCCAGTACTTC
CASSLDKGGAGTQYF
>-|TRBJ2-1|-|TRBV19
TGTGCCAGTAGTACTCAGGGGACGACTGAGCAGTTCTTC
CASSTQGTTEQFF
>-|TRBJ2-4|-|TRBV19
TGTGCCTCCTCAGGACTAGCCAAAAACATTCAGTACTTC
CASSGLAKNIQYF
>TRBD2|TRBJ2-1|-|TRBV5-1
TGCGCCAGCAGCTTGAAACTAGCGGGAGTGAATGAGCAGTTCTTC
CASSLKLAGVNEQFF
>-|TRBJ1-5|once|TRBV19
TGTGCCACACATTTGGGCAGTCTTGATAGCAATCAGCCCCAGCATTTT
CATHLGSLDSNQPQHF
>TRBD2|TRBJ2-3|-|TRBV11-1
TGTGCCAGCAGCCCGATGACTAGCTACACAGATACGCAGTATTTT
CASSPMTSYTDTQYF
>TRBD1|TRBJ2-1|-|TRBV24-1
TGTGCCACCAGTGATTTGGGGCGACAGGGGAGTGAGCAGTTCTTC
CATSDLGRQGSEQFF
>TRBD1|TRBJ1-2|-|TRBV18
TGTGCCAGCTCACCATTTGGAGGGACAGGGGGAGGCTACACCTTC
CASSPFGGTGGGYTF
>TRBD2|TRBJ2-3|-|TRBV7-3
TGTGCCAGCAGCTTTGACGCGGGAGTTACAGATACGCAGTATTTT
CASSFDAGVTDTQYF
>TRBD1|TRBJ2-3|-|TRBV27
TGTGCCAGCAGGGGACAGGGAATAGGCACAGATACGCAGTATTTT
CASRGQGIGTDTQYF
>TRBD2|TRBJ2-3|-|TRBV5-1
TGCGCCAGCAGCTTGCAGTCTAGCGGGAGTGGGGATACGCAGTATTTT
CASSLQSSGSGDTQYF
>-|TRBJ1-1|-|TRBV12-3/TRBV12-4
TGTGCCAGCAGTAAACAGGGTGCGGCTTTCTTT
CASSKQGAAFF
>-|TRBJ2-2|-|TRBV13
TGTGCCAGCAGCCATCCCCTCCTTAGCGGCCCGAACACCGGGGAGCTGTTTTTT
CASSHPLLSGPNTGELFF
>TRBD2|TRBJ2-7|-|TRBV6-1
TGTGCCAGCAGTGAAGCGCTTCGGGGTAGCGGGGAGTACTTC
CASSEALRGSGEYF
>-|TRBJ2-3|-|TRBV6-2/TRBV6-3
TGTGCCAGCAGTTCGGCGGGCCGGGATACGCAGTATTTT
CASSSAGRDTQYF
>-|TRBJ1-2|-|TRBV4-1
TGCGCCAGCAGCCAAGAATCGGGTCGAGCGTATGGCTACACCTTC
CASSQESGRAYGYTF
>-|TRBJ2-7|few|TRBV6-5
TGTGCCAGCAGACCCCTAGCTGACGCTATATACGAGCAGTACTTC
CASRPLADAIYEQYF
>-|TRBJ2-2|-|TRBV19
TGTGCCAGTAGTGCGCGGGGACGGATCGGGGAGCTGTTTTTT
CASSARGRIGELFF
>TRBD1|TRBJ1-1|-|TRBV4-2
TGTGCCAGCAGCTTACAGGGGGCGCGGGGCACTGAAGCTTTCTTT
CASSLQGARGTEAFF
>TRBD2|TRBJ2-3|-|TRBV30
TGTGCCTGGAGCCCTAGGGGGAGCGGGAGGAGAGATACGCAGTATTTT
CAWSPRGSGRRDTQYF
>-|TRBJ2-6|-|TRBV3-1/TRBV3-2
TGTGCCAGCAGCCCAGGTCACTCTGGGGCCAACGTCCTGACTTTC
CASSPGHSGANVLTF
>TRBD1|TRBJ1-2|-|TRBV5-1
TGCGCCAGCAGCTCCAGGGGGCTTGGCTATGGCTACACCTTC
CASSSRGLGYGYTF
>TRBD1|TRBJ1-5|few|TRBV5-6
TGTGCCAGCAGCCACGGACAGGGGAGAACGCCCCAGCATTTT
CASSHGQGRTPQHF
>TRBD2|TRBJ2-7|many|TRBV7-9
TGTGCCAGCAGCCTAGGACTAGCCATGAGAGACCACGAGCAGTACTTC
CASSLGLAMRDHEQYF
>-|TRBJ1-2|few|TRBV19
TGTGCCAGTAGTATTTCAGGGGCCGCGTGGGACTATGGCTACACCTTC
CASSISGAAWDYGYTF
>-|TRBJ2-1|-|TRBV7-2
TGTGCCAGCTTCAGGGATTACAATGAGCAGTTCTTC
CASFRDYNEQFF
>TRBD2|TRBJ2-3|-|TRBV7-3
TGTGCCAGCAGCTTGGGTCACGGGAGGGGTCACTCCGGCGATACGCAGTATTTT
CASSLGHGRGHSGDTQYF
>TRBD1|TRBJ1-5|-|TRBV27
TGTGCCAGCAGTGGGACAGGGAGCAATCAGCCCCAGCATTTT
CASSGTGSNQPQHF